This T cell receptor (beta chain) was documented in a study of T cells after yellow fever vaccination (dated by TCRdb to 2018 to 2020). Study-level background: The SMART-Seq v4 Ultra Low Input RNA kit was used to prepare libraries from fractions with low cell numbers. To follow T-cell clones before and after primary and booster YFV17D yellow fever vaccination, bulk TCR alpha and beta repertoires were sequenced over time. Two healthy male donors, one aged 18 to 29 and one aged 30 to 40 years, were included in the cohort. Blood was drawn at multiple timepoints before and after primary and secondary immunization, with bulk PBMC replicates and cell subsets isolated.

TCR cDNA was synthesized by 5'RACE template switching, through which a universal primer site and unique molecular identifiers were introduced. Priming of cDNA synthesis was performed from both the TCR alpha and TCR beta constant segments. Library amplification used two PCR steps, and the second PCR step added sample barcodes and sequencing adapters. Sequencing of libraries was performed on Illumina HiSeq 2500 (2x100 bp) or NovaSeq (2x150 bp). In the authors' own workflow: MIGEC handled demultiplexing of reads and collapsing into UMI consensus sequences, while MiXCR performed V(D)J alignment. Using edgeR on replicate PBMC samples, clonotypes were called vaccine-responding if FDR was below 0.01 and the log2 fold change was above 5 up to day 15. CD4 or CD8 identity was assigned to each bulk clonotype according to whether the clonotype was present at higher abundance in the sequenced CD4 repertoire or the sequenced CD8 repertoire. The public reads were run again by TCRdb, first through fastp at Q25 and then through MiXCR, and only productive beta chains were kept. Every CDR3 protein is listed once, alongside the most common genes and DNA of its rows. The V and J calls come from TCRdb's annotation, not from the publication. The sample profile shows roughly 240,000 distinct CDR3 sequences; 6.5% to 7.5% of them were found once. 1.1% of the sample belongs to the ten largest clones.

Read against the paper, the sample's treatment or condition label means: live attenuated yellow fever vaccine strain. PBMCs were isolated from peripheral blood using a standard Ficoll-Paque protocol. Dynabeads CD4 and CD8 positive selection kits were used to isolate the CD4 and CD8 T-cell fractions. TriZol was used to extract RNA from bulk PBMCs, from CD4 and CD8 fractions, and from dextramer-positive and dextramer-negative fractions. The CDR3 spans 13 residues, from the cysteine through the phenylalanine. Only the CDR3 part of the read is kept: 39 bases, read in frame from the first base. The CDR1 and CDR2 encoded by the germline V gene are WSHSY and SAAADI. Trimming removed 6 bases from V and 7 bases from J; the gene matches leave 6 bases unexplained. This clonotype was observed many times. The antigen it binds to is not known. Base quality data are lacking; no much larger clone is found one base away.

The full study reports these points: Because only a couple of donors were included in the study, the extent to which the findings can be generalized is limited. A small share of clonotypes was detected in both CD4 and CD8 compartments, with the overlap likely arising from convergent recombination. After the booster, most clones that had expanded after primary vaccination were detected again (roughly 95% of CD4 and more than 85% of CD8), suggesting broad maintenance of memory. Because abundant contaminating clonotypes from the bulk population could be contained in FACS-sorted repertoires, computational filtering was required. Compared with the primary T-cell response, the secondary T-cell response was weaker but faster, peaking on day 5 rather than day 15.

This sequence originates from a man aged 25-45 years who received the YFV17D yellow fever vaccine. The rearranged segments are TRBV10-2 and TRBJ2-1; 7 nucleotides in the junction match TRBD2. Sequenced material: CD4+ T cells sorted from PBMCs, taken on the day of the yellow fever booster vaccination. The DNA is TGCGCCAGCAGGAGCGGGAATAGGAATGAGCAGTTCTTC. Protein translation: CASRSGNRNEQFF.